This T cell receptor beta chain derives from a study of T-cell reconstitution after alpha-beta-depleted transplantation in children. Germline CDR1 SQVTM, CDR2 ANQGSEA. J lost 7 bases, V lost 6 bases, and 13 bases had no gene match. The CDR3 is 14 amino acids. TCRbeta library preparation incorporated unique molecular identifiers. Via MiXCR, TCRdb re-called the PCR reads, giving one row per CDR3 protein. The sample holds over 550,000 distinct CDR3 sequences; over 9.5% are singletons and the top ten take less than 5%. There are a few counts of this clonotype. The material was PBMCs from the stem cell graft donor, obtained from the stem cell graft. The rearrangement uses TRBV29-1 and TRBJ1-2, with 8 nucleotides matching TRBD1. This TCR was recovered from a human donor who donated a stem cell graft to a child with acute myeloid leukemia. The CDR3 DNA sequence: TGCAGCGTCGCTGCCGTGACAGGGGATCGTGGCTACACCTTC. It yields the protein CSVAAVTGDRGYTF. The variable domain in full, with the rest retrieved from reference TRBV29-1 and TRBJ1-2, is SAVISQKPSRDICQRGTSLTIQCQVDSQVTMMFWYRQQPGQSLTLIATANQGSEATYESGFVIDKFPISRPNLTFSTLTVSNMSPEDSSIYLCSVAAVTGDRGYTFGSGTRLTVV.